These 5 T cell receptor beta chains originate from one sample sequenced in a study of T cells in Graves' hyperthyroidism and ophthalmopathy. Amplified TCR beta CDR3 regions came from RNA transcripts. With the HTBI primer set, the TCR CDR3 went through a first round of RT-PCR. MiXCR, run by TCRdb on the multiplex PCR reads, gives a single entry per CDR3 protein. The profile shows hundreds of thousands of distinct CDR3 sequences, around 15% of them singletons. The sequencing sample was made of blood. Every receptor here comes from a woman younger than 30 with Graves' hyperthyroidism.

This clonotype was seen at least ten times. The chain uses TRBV10-3 and TRBJ1-1; the match to TRBD1 covers 8 bases. Germline V lookup: CDR1 ENHRY, CDR2 SYGVKD. The trim removed 6 bases at V and 5 bases at J, leaving 5 bases unmatched. The CDR3 covers 13 residues. The CDR3 spells CAIRDREITEAFF. The CDR3 nucleotides are TGTGCCATCAGGGACAGGGAAATTACTGAAGCTTTCTTT.

The sample holds many counts of this clonotype. The chain combines TRBV2 with TRBJ2-3; 7 positions agree with TRBD2. Looked up from germline, CDR1 is SNHLY and CDR2 is FYNNEI. V lost 1 base and J lost 0; bases outside the gene matches: 7. This CDR3 spans 17 amino acids. The CDR3 region is CASSEVGLAESTDTQYF. In DNA form, the CDR3 reads TGTGCCAGCAGTGAAGTTGGGCTAGCGGAGAGCACAGATACGCAGTATTTT.

This clonotype came up many times. The chain combines TRBV20-1 with TRBJ2-1; D remains ambiguous. V was clipped by 4 bases and J by 10 bases, with 11 bases between them. CDR3 length: 11 residues. Germline V lookup: CDR1 DFQATT, CDR2 SNEGSKA (reference sequence). CDR3 sequence reads: CSAILNSEQFF. In DNA, the CDR3 is TGCAGTGCTATTCTTAACTCAGAGCAGTTCTTC.

This clonotype turned up a few times. V usage is TRBV2 and J usage is TRBJ1-5, with D uncertain. The CDR3 is 13 residues long. Trimming shortened V by 3 bases and J by 3 bases, and 6 bases separated the two germline ends. CDR1 SNHLY and CDR2 FYNNEI come from the germline V gene. CDR3 amino acids: CASSDKSNQPQHF. The DNA of the CDR3 is TGTGCCAGCAGTGACAAATCCAATCAGCCCCAGCATTTT.

By share of the sample, this clonotype is medium-sized. This rearrangement joins TRBV6-1 to TRBJ2-7, with D unresolved. The CDR3 loop spans 15 amino acids. Germline loops: CDR1 MNHNS, CDR2 SASEGT. Trimming took off 5 bases at V and 0 bases at J, with 14 bases between the two ends. For the CDR3, the DNA is TGTGCCAGCAGTATGGTAGACGGCAGCTCCTACGAGCAGTACTTC. This gives the protein CASSMVDGSSYEQYF.